This T cell receptor beta chain was identified during a study of blood T cell repertoires in COVID-19. Study overall: COVID-19 samples collected from the United States, Italy and Spain covered acute and convalescent phases. The cDNA or gDNA used as material had been derived from T cells, B-cell-depleted T cells, or PBMCs.

Authors' analysis steps: Amplification of reference gene primers was used by the study to estimate nucleated cell counts. The repertoire was sequenced with immunoSEQ multiplex PCR; TCRdb's copy has only in-frame clones and lacks some. V and J calls and clone size are those listed in that table; D and trimming were worked out from the DNA. The table has just over 650,000 clones, more than 80% seen once. The sequence was collected from a woman younger than 30 with acute or convalescent COVID-19. The material sequenced was peripheral blood.

CDR3 nucleotide sequence: TGTGCCAGCAAGAACAGAAATGAAGCTTTCTTT. Its translation is CASKNRNEAFF. This rearrangement joins TRBV3-1 (or the pseudogene TRBV3-2) to TRBJ1-1, with no clear D. Germline CDR1 LGHDT, CDR2 YNNKEL (reference sequence). V was trimmed by 7 bases and J by 7 bases, leaving 10 bases between them. CDR3 length equals 11 residues.